A single sample is the source of the 20 T cell receptor beta chains below, sequenced in a study of response to subunit inactivated influenza vaccine. MiXCR was run by TCRdb on the RT-PCR reads, yielding one entry per CDR3 protein. The table shows 170,000 or so distinct CDR3 sequences, with about 10% occurring only once. Sequencing was performed on CD8+ T cells sorted from PBMCs, taken roughly 24 months after vaccination. The source is a man between 50 and 69 years old who received an inactivated influenza vaccine.

Only a few counts were recorded for this clonotype. The chain couples TRBV7-9 to TRBJ2-7, with 10 bases aligning to TRBD2. The CDR3 is 15 amino acids. V lost 5 bases to trimming and J lost 2 bases; unmatched junction nucleotides: 6. Germline CDR1 is SEHNR and CDR2 is FQNEAQ (reference sequence). Here the CDR3 reads CASSQPGLAPYEQYF. The CDR3 region has the DNA TGTGCCAGCAGCCAGCCGGGACTAGCGCCCTACGAGCAGTACTTC.

This clonotype came up a few times. This chain links TRBV6-2 or TRBV6-3 with TRBJ2-1; possible D gene TRBD1, 5 bases. Looked up from germline, CDR1 is MNHEY and CDR2 is SVGEGT. The CDR3 runs 12 residues. Trimming left V 7 bases short and J 9 bases short, with 13 bases between. The CDR3 loop reads CASTPGLAEQFF. The CDR3 bases are TGTGCCAGCACTCCAGGGCTGGCTGAGCAGTTCTTC.

The chain combines TRBV15 with TRBJ2-1; D is ambiguous. V was pared by 6 bases and J by 0 bases, with 12 bases between. CDR1 is LNHNV, CDR2 YYDKDF, per germline (reference sequence). CDR3 size: 15 residues. In DNA, the CDR3 is TGTGCCACCAGTAGGACGCCGAGCTCCTACAATGAGCAGTTCTTC. This codes for CATSRTPSSYNEQFF.

The rearrangement links TRBV7-8 to TRBJ2-1; 8 bases fit TRBD2. V lost 0 bases to trimming and J lost 7 bases; unmatched junction nucleotides: 11. The CDR3 is made up of 17 amino acids. Germline V lookup: CDR1 SGHVS, CDR2 FQNEAQ. CDR3 amino acids: CASSLASKLAGLNEQFF. CDR3 coding DNA: TGTGCCAGCAGCTTAGCGAGTAAGCTAGCGGGTTTAAATGAGCAGTTCTTC.

This clonotype was seen a few times. V is TRBV7-9 and J is TRBJ2-1; D might be TRBD2 (5 bases). The germline CDR1 and CDR2 sequences are SEHNR and FQNEAQ (reference sequence). The V gene lost 3 bases and the J gene lost 5 bases, with 8 bases spanning the gap. The CDR3 is 13 residues long. CDR3 residues: CASSFLADNEQFF. CDR3 in DNA: TGTGCCAGCAGCTTCCTAGCAGACAATGAGCAGTTCTTC.

This clonotype was seen only a few times. The V call is TRBV12-3 or TRBV12-4, the J call TRBJ2-5; 9 nucleotides line up with TRBD1. V shed 1 base and J 5 bases; nucleotides not matched to a gene: 2. The CDR3 consists of 14 residues. The CDR3 loop reads CASSLVTGGETQYF. The CDR3 bases are TGTGCCAGCAGTTTAGTAACAGGGGGCGAGACCCAGTACTTC.

This clonotype was recorded many times. The chain links TRBV12-3 or TRBV12-4 to TRBJ1-1; no reliable D call. With 6 bases removed from V and 0 bases from J, the gap between germline ends came to 8 bases. The CDR3 consists of 13 residues. DNA for the CDR3: TGTGCCAGCAGACCAGAACTGAACACTGAAGCTTTCTTT. As protein: CASRPELNTEAFF.

The chain has TRBV7-9 and TRBJ2-3; 7 nucleotides align to TRBD1. J gave up 3 bases and V 4 bases, and 10 bases lay outside the gene matches. Per the germline V gene, CDR1 is SEHNR and CDR2 is FQNEAQ (reference sequence). The CDR3 is 16 residues long. The CDR3 DNA reads TGTGCCAGCAGCTACACTACAGGGGTTGCGACAGATACGCAGTATTTT. It encodes CASSYTTGVATDTQYF.

This clonotype has a handful of counts. The chain employs TRBV27 and TRBJ2-7; TRBD2 is a possible D gene (6 bases). The CDR3 contains 17 residues. Trimming stripped 0 bases from V and 2 bases from J, with 17 bases between. Germline V gives CDR1 MNHEY, CDR2 SMNVEV (reference sequence). The CDR3 sequence is CASSLSLLGLRTYEQYF. The CDR3 DNA reads as TGTGCCAGCAGTTTATCGTTGCTGGGACTCCGCACCTACGAGCAGTACTTC.

DNA of the CDR3: TGTGCCAGCAGTGACGCGACAGGGGTTCCCTACGAGCAGTACTTC. It encodes CASSDATGVPYEQYF. The chain carries TRBV2 and TRBJ2-7, with 8 positions matching TRBD1. CDR1 is SNHLY, CDR2 FYNNEI, per germline. The ends lost 3 bases at V and 2 bases at J; junction bases unmatched: 6. The CDR3 has 15 residues.

There are many counts of this clonotype. V usage is TRBV28 and J usage is TRBJ1-2; the D gene is possibly TRBD1 (5 bases). Germline V lookup: CDR1 MDHEN, CDR2 SYDVKM. The length of the CDR3 is 14 residues. V was clipped by 5 bases and J by 6 bases, with 16 bases between them. In nucleotides, the CDR3 is TGTGCCAGCAGTCGGACATTATCAGCTCATGGCTACACCTTC. This translates into CASSRTLSAHGYTF.

This clonotype occurred once. The chain joins TRBV12-3 or TRBV12-4 to TRBJ2-7; TRBD2 matches 7 bases. The CDR3 consists of 13 residues. V shed 2 bases, J shed 4 bases, and the junction held 2 bases outside the gene matches. The CDR3 DNA reads as TGTGCCAGCAGTTTACGGGGGGATTACGAGCAGTACTTC. This codes for CASSLRGDYEQYF.

There are a few counts of this clonotype. Written as DNA, the CDR3 is TGCAGTGCTGATATTCCCCCGGGTCTTCCTATTAGCTCCTACGAGCAGTACTTC. The encoded protein is CSADIPPGLPISSYEQYF. V gene TRBV20-1 combines with J gene TRBJ2-7; D ambiguous. The length of the CDR3 is 18 residues. The germline V gene encodes CDR1 DFQATT and CDR2 SNEGSKA (reference sequence). Trimming removed 5 bases from V and 0 bases from J, with 26 bases in between.

CDR3 nucleotides: TGCGCCAGCAGCCAAGGCCCCCTCGGCTATGGCTACACCTTC. The encoded protein is CASSQGPLGYGYTF. The chain employs TRBV4-1 and TRBJ1-2; the D is unclear. The germline V gene has CDR1 MGHRA and CDR2 YSYEKL. The CDR3 sequence is 14 residues long. Trimming removed 1 base at V and 4 bases at J, with 10 bases between.

This clonotype was recorded only once. V and J are TRBV30 and TRBJ1-3; the match to TRBD1 covers 8 bases. Trimming cost V 5 bases and J 16 bases; bases outside gene matches: 7. The CDR3 sequence is 10 residues long. Germline V gives CDR1 GTSNPN, CDR2 SVGIG (reference sequence). For the CDR3, the DNA is TGTGCCTGGCTCCGGGACAGGTGGTATTTT. This encodes CAWLRDRWYF.

The J gene is TRBJ2-1, the V gene TRBV27; no firm D call. There are 12 residues in the CDR3. The germline V gene encodes CDR1 MNHEY and CDR2 SMNVEV (reference sequence). V lost 2 bases and J lost 6, with 5 bases in between. This CDR3 is CASSLRPNEQFF. The CDR3, as DNA: TGTGCCAGCAGTTTAAGACCCAATGAGCAGTTCTTC.

V is TRBV13 and J is TRBJ2-2; 14 bases are shared with TRBD2. The germline V gene has CDR1 PRHDT and CDR2 FYEKMQ (reference sequence). There are 17 residues in the CDR3. Trimming at V came to 1 base and at J to 5 bases, leaving 3 bases not matched to a gene. The CDR3 bases are TGTGCCAGCAGCTTAGACGGACTAGCGGGAGGAACCGGGGAGCTGTTTTTT. Translated, it gives CASSLDGLAGGTGELFF.

The gene calls are TRBV20-1 and TRBJ2-7; weak D call: TRBD2 (6 bases). Germline assignment: CDR1 DFQATT and CDR2 SNEGSKA (reference sequence). Trimming took 3 bases from V and 0 from J, leaving 9 bases between them. This CDR3 has 13 residues. For the CDR3, the DNA is TGCAGTGCTAGGGACGGGAGCTCCTACGAGCAGTACTTC. This translates into CSARDGSSYEQYF.

This clonotype was found a few times. The chain couples TRBV11-2 to TRBJ2-6, with 10 bases aligning to TRBD1. The junction had 7 bases not matched to a gene; V was cut back by 4 bases and J by 4 bases. CDR3 length equals 17 residues. The germline V gene encodes CDR1 SGHAT and CDR2 FQNNGV. DNA for the CDR3: TGTGCCAGCAGCTACGGACAGGGGGTGAACGGGGCCAACGTCCTGACTTTC. Translation gives CASSYGQGVNGANVLTF.

Only a few counts were recorded for this clonotype. The chain combines TRBV7-2 with TRBJ2-5, with a weak D call TRBD2 (5 bases). This CDR3 has 13 residues. Germline V lookup: CDR1 SGHTA, CDR2 FQGNSA. V gave up 5 bases and J gave up 1 base, with 8 bases separating them. The CDR3 spells CASSVDFQETQYF. The CDR3 DNA follows: TGTGCCAGCAGCGTGGACTTCCAAGAGACCCAGTACTTC.